This T cell receptor beta chain was recovered during a study of early T cells in non-severe SARS-CoV-2 infection. Study-level background: Sequencing targeted bulk RNA from unsorted whole blood, leaving chains unpaired. Study-level findings and limits: Database matching using VDJdb favored anti-spike CD8 responses, with private and CD4 specificities left missing.

This clonotype showed up many times. Its antigen is as yet unknown. The CDR3 runs 14 residues. Individual cDNA molecules were tagged with unique molecular identifiers. TCRdb redid the calling of the 5' RACE reads with MiXCR, one entry per CDR3 protein. The data hold more than 90,000 distinct CDR3 sequences, with over 10% observed a single time. This clonotype originated in an adult who was a healthcare worker with PCR-confirmed SARS-CoV-2 infection or an uninfected control (not recorded which). The gene calls are TRBV21-1 and TRBJ1-5; the D call of TRBD1 is as the table states it, not checked on the DNA. TRBV21-1 is annotated as a pseudogene. The sample consisted of whole blood. The CDR3 DNA reads TGTGCCAGCAGCCCTCGGGACAGACATCAGCCCCAGCATTTT. Translating it yields CASSPRDRHQPQHF.